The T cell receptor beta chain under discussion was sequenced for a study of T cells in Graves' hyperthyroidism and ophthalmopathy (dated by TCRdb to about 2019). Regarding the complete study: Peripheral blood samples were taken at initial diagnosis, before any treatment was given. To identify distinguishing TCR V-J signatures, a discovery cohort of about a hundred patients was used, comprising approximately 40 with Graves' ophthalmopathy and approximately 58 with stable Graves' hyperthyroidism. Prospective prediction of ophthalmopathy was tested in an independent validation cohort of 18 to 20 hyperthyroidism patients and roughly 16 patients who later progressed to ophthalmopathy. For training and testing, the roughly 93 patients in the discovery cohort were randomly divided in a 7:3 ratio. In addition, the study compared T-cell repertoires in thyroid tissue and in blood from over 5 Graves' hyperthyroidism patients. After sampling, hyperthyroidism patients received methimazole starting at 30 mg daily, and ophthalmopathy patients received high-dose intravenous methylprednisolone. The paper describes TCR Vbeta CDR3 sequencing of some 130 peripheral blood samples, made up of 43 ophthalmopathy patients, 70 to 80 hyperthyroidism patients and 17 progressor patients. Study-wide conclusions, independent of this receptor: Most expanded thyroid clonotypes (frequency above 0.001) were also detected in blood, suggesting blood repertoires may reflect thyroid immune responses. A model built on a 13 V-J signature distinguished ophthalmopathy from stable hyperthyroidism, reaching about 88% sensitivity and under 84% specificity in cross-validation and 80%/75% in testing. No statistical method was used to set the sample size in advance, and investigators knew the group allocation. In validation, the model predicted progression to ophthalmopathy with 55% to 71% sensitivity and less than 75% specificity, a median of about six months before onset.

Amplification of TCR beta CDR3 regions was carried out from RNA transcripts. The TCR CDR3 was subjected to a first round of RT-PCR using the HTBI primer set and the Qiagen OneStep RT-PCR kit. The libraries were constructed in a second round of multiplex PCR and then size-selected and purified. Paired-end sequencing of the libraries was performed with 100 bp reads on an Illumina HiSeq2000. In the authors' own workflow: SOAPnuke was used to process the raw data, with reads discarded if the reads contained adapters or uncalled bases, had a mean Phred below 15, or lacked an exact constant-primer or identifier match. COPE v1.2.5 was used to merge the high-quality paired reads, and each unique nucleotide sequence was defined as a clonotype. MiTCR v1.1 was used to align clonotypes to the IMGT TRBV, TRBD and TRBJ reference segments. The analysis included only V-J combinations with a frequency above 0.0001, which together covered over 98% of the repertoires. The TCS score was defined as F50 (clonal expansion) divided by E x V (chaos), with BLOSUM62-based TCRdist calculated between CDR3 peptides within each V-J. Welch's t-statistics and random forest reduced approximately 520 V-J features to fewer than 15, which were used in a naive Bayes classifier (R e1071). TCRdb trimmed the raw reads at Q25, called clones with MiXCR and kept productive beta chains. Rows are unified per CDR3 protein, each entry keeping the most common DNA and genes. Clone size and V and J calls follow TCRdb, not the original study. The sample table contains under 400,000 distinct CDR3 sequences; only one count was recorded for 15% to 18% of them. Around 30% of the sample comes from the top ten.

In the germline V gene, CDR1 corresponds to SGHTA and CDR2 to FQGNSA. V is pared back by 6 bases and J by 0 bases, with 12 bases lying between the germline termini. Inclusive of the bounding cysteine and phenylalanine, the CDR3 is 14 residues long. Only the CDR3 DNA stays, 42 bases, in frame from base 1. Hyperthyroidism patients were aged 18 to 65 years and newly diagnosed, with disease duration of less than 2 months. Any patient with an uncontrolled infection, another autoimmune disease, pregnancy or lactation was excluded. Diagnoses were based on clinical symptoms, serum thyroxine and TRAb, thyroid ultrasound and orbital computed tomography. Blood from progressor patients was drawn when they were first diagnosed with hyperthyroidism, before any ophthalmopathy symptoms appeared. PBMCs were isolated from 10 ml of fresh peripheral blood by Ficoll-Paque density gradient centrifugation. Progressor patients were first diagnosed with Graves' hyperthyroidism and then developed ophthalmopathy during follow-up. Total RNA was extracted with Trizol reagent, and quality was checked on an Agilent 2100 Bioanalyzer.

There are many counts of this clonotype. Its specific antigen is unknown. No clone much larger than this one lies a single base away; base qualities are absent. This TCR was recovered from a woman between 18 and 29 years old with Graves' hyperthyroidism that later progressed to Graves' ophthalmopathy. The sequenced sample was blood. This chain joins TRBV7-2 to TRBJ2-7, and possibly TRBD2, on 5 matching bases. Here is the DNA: TGTGCCAGCAGTCCAGAAGGACTCTCCTACGAGCAGTACTTC. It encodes CASSPEGLSYEQYF.